The 24 T cell receptor beta chains in this list originate from one sample, sequenced in a study of blood T cells in healthy people across ages. A J-beta primer mix and a sample-barcoded 5' primer were used in a second PCR of roughly 6 to 11 cycles. TCRdb re-called the 5' RACE reads with MiXCR, one entry per CDR3 protein. This table has roughly 1.7 million distinct CDR3 sequences, roughly 32% appearing once. Sequencing was carried out using blood. These receptors came from a woman aged 25 to 45 in good health.

This chain connects TRBV7-9 to TRBJ2-2; 8 bases line up with TRBD1. Germline loops: CDR1 SEHNR, CDR2 FQNEAQ (reference sequence). This CDR3 is built from 15 residues. The V gene end was trimmed by 2 bases and the J gene end by 7 bases; junction bases not matched to a gene: 6. CDR3 in DNA: TGTGCCAGCAGCTTACAGGGGGCGCGGTACGGGGAGCTGTTTTTT. It is translated as CASSLQGARYGELFF. The entire variable domain, with the rest obtained from reference TRBV7-9 and TRBJ2-2, is as follows: DTGVSQNPRHKITKRGQNVTFRCDPISEHNRLYWYRQTLGQGPEFLTYFQNEAQLEKSRLLSDRFSAERPKGSFSTLEIQRTEQGDSAMYLCASSLQGARYGELFFGEGSRLTVL.

This clonotype was counted between two and nine times. This chain joins TRBV9 and TRBJ2-3; no reliable D call. The V gene's germline CDR1 is SGDLS and CDR2 YYNGEE. Trimming left V 7 bases short and J 0 bases short, with 9 bases between. The CDR3 is 13 amino acids. The CDR3 nucleotides are TGTGCCAGCGGCTTGCGTAGCACAGATACGCAGTATTTT. This codes for CASGLRSTDTQYF.

CDR3 sequence reads: CSARDTSGGNEQFF. CDR3 nucleotide sequence: TGCAGTGCTAGAGACACTAGCGGGGGAAATGAGCAGTTCTTC. J is TRBJ2-1 and V is TRBV20-1; 11 positions match TRBD2. The CDR3 length is 14 residues. Germline CDR1 reads DFQATT; CDR2 reads SNEGSKA (reference sequence). The J segment lost 7 bases and the V segment lost 0 bases, leaving 2 bases of the junction unmatched.

The CDR3 nucleotides are TGTGCCAGCAGCCAGGGCGGGGGTAAAAGGCAGTACTTC. Its protein is CASSQGGGKRQYF. The rearrangement joins TRBV7-2 to TRBJ2-5, with 7 bases lining up with TRBD2. The length of the CDR3 is 13 residues. The trim removed 5 bases at V and 11 bases at J, leaving 11 bases unmatched. Germline V gene data show CDR1 as SGHTA and CDR2 as FQGNSA.

At least ten counts were recorded for this clonotype. The genes are TRBV20-1 and TRBJ2-7; D unclear. This CDR3 comprises 16 residues. V was trimmed by 1 base and J by 4 bases, leaving 20 bases between them. The germline V gene encodes CDR1 DFQATT and CDR2 SNEGSKA (reference sequence). The CDR3 spells CSARVSRDQLMYEQYF. CDR3 DNA: TGCAGTGCTAGAGTATCCAGAGACCAGCTTATGTACGAGCAGTACTTC.

This clonotype was picked up a small number of times. The chain uses TRBV20-1 and TRBJ1-6; D may be TRBD1 (5 bases). Germline V lookup: CDR1 DFQATT, CDR2 SNEGSKA (reference sequence). The V and J ends lost 6 bases and 4 bases respectively, with 13 bases between them. This CDR3 is built from 14 residues. Here the CDR3 reads CSADDRSYNSPLHF. The CDR3 DNA follows: TGCAGTGCCGACGACAGATCGTATAATTCACCCCTCCACTTT.

Concerning this clonotype: The junction and the germline gene differ at one end; a read error may be behind it. The gene calls are TRBV6-1 and TRBJ2-3, with 9 bases lining up with TRBD1. CDR3 length equals 19 residues. Germline CDR1 MNHNS, CDR2 SASEGT. This CDR3 is CASSRVRDRAKTGTDTKYF. CDR3 coding DNA: TGTGCCAGCAGTCGGGTTCGGGACAGGGCGAAGACGGGCACAGATACGAAGTATTTT.

In this sample, this clonotype turned up a few times. The chain recombines TRBV20-1 with TRBJ2-3; TRBD2 aligns across 10 bases. The trim removed 5 bases at V and 2 bases at J, leaving 4 bases unmatched. CDR1 and CDR2 from the germline V gene are DFQATT and SNEGSKA (reference sequence). This CDR3 spans 14 amino acids. This CDR3 is CSASTSGATDTQYF. CDR3 bases: TGCAGTGCTTCCACTAGCGGGGCCACAGATACGCAGTATTTT.

There are a few counts of this clonotype. This chain connects TRBV18 to TRBJ2-1; 7 bases are shared with TRBD1. The J segment lost 5 bases and the V segment lost 3 bases, leaving 7 bases of the junction unmatched. This CDR3 contains 15 residues. Germline V gene data show CDR1 as KGHSH and CDR2 as LQKENI. The CDR3 sequence: CASSPGTVTNNEQFF. In nucleotides, the CDR3 is TGTGCCAGCTCACCTGGGACAGTAACTAACAATGAGCAGTTCTTC.

This clonotype was seen ten or more times. This chain uses TRBV12-3 or TRBV12-4 with TRBJ1-2; TRBD1 is a possible D gene (6 bases). This CDR3 region has 13 residues. The germline V and J ends were trimmed by 1 base and 6 bases, with 9 bases remaining between them. The CDR3 loop reads CASSLGGLDGYTF. The CDR3 DNA follows: TGTGCCAGCAGTTTAGGGGGGCTGGATGGCTACACCTTC.

This clonotype came up a few times. The V call is TRBV29-1, the J call TRBJ2-3; D remains unclear. Between the trimmed V and J ends, which lost 3 bases and 0 bases, there was a span of 10 bases. This CDR3 is 14 amino acids long. CDR1 and CDR2 (germline): SQVTM, ANQGSEA. The CDR3 loop reads CSVDSATSTDTQYF. The CDR3 nucleotides are TGCAGCGTTGACTCCGCCACTAGCACAGATACGCAGTATTTT.

V gene TRBV9 combines with J gene TRBJ2-7; 12 positions match TRBD2. Unmatched junction bases numbered 4, after V lost 0 bases and J lost 0 bases. The germline CDR1 and CDR2 sequences are SGDLS and YYNGEE. This CDR3 is 17 amino acids long. The CDR3 coding sequence is TGTGCCAGCAGCGTAGGGTCTAGCGGGAGGGCCTCCTACGAGCAGTACTTC. Amino acid sequence: CASSVGSSGRASYEQYF.

This clonotype was detected a few times. The chain links TRBV7-9 to TRBJ2-7; D tentatively fits TRBD1 or TRBD2 (5 bases each). Germline V gene lookup returns CDR1 SEHNR and CDR2 FQNEAQ (reference sequence). V gave up 2 bases and J gave up 11 bases, with 16 bases separating them. CDR3 length equals 13 residues. CDR3 sequence (DNA): TGTGCCAGCAGCTTACTTGCAGGGACCGAAGAGTACTTC. Protein product: CASSLLAGTEEYF.

This chain links TRBV27 with TRBJ2-1, with 8 positions matching TRBD1. The V gene end was trimmed by 5 bases and the J gene end by 7 bases; junction bases not matched to a gene: 13. This CDR3 has 16 residues. Germline V gene sequence: CDR1 MNHEY, CDR2 SMNVEV (reference sequence). The CDR3 nucleotides are TGTGCCAGCAGTCCGCTGAGGGCAGGGGGCTGGAATGAGCAGTTCTTC. Amino acid sequence: CASSPLRAGGWNEQFF.

The chain carries TRBV27 and TRBJ2-7; TRBD1 agrees at 7 bases. After removal of 0 bases from V and 1 base from J, the junction contained 6 bases not matched to a gene. Per germline, CDR1 MNHEY and CDR2 SMNVEV (reference sequence). The CDR3 covers 16 residues. For the CDR3, the DNA is TGTGCCAGCAGTTTATCTCAGGGGGAGAGATCCTACGAGCAGTACTTC. It yields the protein CASSLSQGERSYEQYF.

A few counts support this clonotype. This chain connects TRBV27 to TRBJ1-2; tentative D call: TRBD1 (5 bases). Germline V gene sequence: CDR1 MNHEY, CDR2 SMNVEV (reference sequence). The CDR3 has 15 residues. V lost 6 bases and J lost 4, with 18 bases in between. The CDR3 region has the DNA TGTGCCAGCAGCCCCCGGGGGGGGAGTGGCTATGGCTACACCTTC. Translating gives CASSPRGGSGYGYTF.

This clonotype has a count of ten or more. This sequence joins TRBV20-1 and TRBJ2-1, with no clear D. The germline V and J ends were trimmed by 1 base and 0 bases, with 13 bases remaining between them. Germline CDR1 DFQATT, CDR2 SNEGSKA (reference sequence). The CDR3 extends over 16 amino acids. The DNA for the CDR3 is TGCAGTGCTAGAGTCCTTGGACCGAGCTCCTACAATGAGCAGTTCTTC. Its protein is CSARVLGPSSYNEQFF.

This clonotype has at least ten counts. The V call is TRBV5-5, the J call TRBJ2-3, with D unclear. Germline CDR1 and CDR2: SGHKS and YYEKEE (reference sequence). This CDR3 comprises 17 residues. V lost 1 base to trimming and J lost 3 bases, with 18 bases between them. CDR3 protein: CASSLTRRQDVTDTQYF. CDR3 in DNA: TGTGCCAGCAGCTTGACGAGACGTCAAGATGTGACAGATACGCAGTATTTT.

On this clonotype: A much larger clone differs by one base, so this may be a read error. The V and J genes are TRBV29-1 and TRBJ2-7; D uncertain. The CDR3 sequence is 12 residues long. Germline V CDR1 and CDR2: SQVTM, ANQGSEA. The CDR3 region has the DNA TGCGGCGTTGAAAGAGACTCCTACGAGCAGTACTTC. It encodes CGVERDSYEQYF.

This clonotype was counted only a few times. Just one base apart from a much larger clone, this may be a read error. V is TRBV28 and J is TRBJ2-5; D might be TRBD1 (6 bases). CDR1 MDHEN and CDR2 SYDVKM come from the germline V gene. Trimming left V 1 base short and J 4 bases short, with 7 bases between. This CDR3 is 13 amino acids long. The CDR3 sequence: CASSLYRAETQYF. The CDR3 region has the DNA TGTGCCAGCAGTTTATACAGGGCAGAGACCCAGTACTTC.

The chain links TRBV6-6 to TRBJ2-5; a possible D gene is TRBD2 (6 bases). CDR1 is MNHNY, CDR2 SVGAGI, per germline (reference sequence). Trimming cost V 7 bases and J 2 bases, with 14 bases left between them. The CDR3 has 14 amino acids. CDR3 sequence (DNA): TGTGCCAGCACCCCCGGGGGTGGTCAAGAGACCCAGTACTTC. It is translated as CASTPGGGQETQYF.

This clonotype was counted many times. The gene calls are TRBV6-5 and TRBJ1-2, with TRBD1 identical over 8 bases. J gave up 4 bases and V 7 bases, and 5 bases lay outside the gene matches. The germline V gene encodes CDR1 MNHEY and CDR2 SVGAGI. This CDR3 comprises 13 residues. The CDR3 coding sequence is TGTGCCAGCACCAAGGGACAGGTCTATGGCTACACCTTC. This translates into CASTKGQVYGYTF.

This chain connects TRBV6-5 to TRBJ1-2, with D tentatively TRBD1 (5 bases). The V gene lost 0 bases and the J gene lost 2 bases, with 13 bases spanning the gap. Looked up from germline, CDR1 is MNHEY and CDR2 is SVGAGI. The CDR3 runs to 16 residues. The CDR3 sequence is CASSYSPGITNYGYTF. The CDR3, as DNA: TGTGCCAGCAGTTACTCTCCAGGGATAACCAACTATGGCTACACCTTC.

The chain couples TRBV7-9 to TRBJ2-1; 13 bases align to TRBD2. Germline CDR1 reads SEHNR; CDR2 reads FQNEAQ (reference sequence). The V segment lost 6 bases and the J segment 5 bases; nucleotides outside the gene matches: 4. This CDR3 is 15 amino acids long. CDR3 region: CASSHGLAGDNEQFF. CDR3 coding DNA: TGTGCCAGCAGTCATGGACTAGCGGGAGACAATGAGCAGTTCTTC.